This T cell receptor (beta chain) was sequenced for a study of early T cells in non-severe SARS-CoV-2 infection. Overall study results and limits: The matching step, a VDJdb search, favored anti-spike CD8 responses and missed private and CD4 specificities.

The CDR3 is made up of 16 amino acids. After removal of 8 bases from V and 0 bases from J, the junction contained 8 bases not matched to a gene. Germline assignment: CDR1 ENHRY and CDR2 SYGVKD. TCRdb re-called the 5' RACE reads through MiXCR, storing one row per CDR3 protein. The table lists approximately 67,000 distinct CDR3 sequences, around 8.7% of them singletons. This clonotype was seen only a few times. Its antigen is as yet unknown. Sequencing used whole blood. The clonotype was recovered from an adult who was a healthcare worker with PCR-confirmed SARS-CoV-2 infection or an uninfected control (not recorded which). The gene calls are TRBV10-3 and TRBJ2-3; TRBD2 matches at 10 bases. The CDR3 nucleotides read TGTGCCATCGGCACTCTAGCGGGGGAAAGCACAGATACGCAGTATTTT. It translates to CAIGTLAGESTDTQYF.